This is a list of T cell receptor beta chains from one sample in a study of T cells in Graves' hyperthyroidism and ophthalmopathy. TCRdb reprocessed the multiplex PCR reads via MiXCR and lists one record per CDR3 protein. The repertoire holds around 200,000 distinct CDR3 sequences, with around 17% as singletons. The sample consisted of blood. These receptors all stem from a man aged 40-55 years with Graves' hyperthyroidism. CDR3s include the opening cysteine and the closing phenylalanine or tryptophan. A D gene is named only where the DNA matches it firmly. The size entry is marked missing in some rows and otherwise reads once, few, many or a size class.

v_gene: TRBV28; abundance: -; d_gene: -; j_gene: TRBJ1-5; CDR3aa: CASSTPVTSNQPQHF; CDR3nt: TGTGCCAGCAGTACCCCTGTCACGAGCAATCAGCCCCAGCATTTT
v_gene: TRBV7-9; abundance: -; d_gene: -; j_gene: TRBJ1-4; CDR3aa: CASSLVPFGEKLFF; CDR3nt: TGTGCCAGCAGCTTAGTTCCCTTTGGGGAAAAACTGTTTTTT
v_gene: TRBV20-1; abundance: many; d_gene: -; j_gene: TRBJ2-2; CDR3aa: CSARNANTGELFF; CDR3nt: TGCAGTGCTAGGAACGCGAACACCGGGGAGCTGTTTTTT
v_gene: TRBV7-9; abundance: -; d_gene: -; j_gene: TRBJ2-5; CDR3aa: CASSLDRGRGQETQYF; CDR3nt: TGTGCCAGCAGCTTAGATCGGGGTCGAGGACAAGAGACCCAGTACTTC
v_gene: TRBV20-1; abundance: -; d_gene: -; j_gene: TRBJ1-1; CDR3aa: CSARTAPKAFF; CDR3nt: TGCAGTGCACGGACGGCACCGAAAGCTTTCTTT
v_gene: TRBV29-1; abundance: -; d_gene: -; j_gene: TRBJ2-2; CDR3aa: CSVGGQGENTGELFF; CDR3nt: TGCAGCGTTGGAGGACAAGGGGAGAACACCGGGGAGCTGTTTTTT
v_gene: TRBV7-9; abundance: -; d_gene: -; j_gene: TRBJ1-2; CDR3aa: CASSLEGFGYTF; CDR3nt: TGTGCCAGCAGCCTAGAGGGGTTTGGCTACACCTTC
v_gene: TRBV7-9; abundance: many; d_gene: TRBD2; j_gene: TRBJ2-1; CDR3aa: CASSLNSGGANEQFF; CDR3nt: TGTGCCAGCAGCTTAAACAGCGGGGGGGCCAATGAGCAGTTCTTC
v_gene: TRBV7-9; abundance: many; d_gene: -; j_gene: TRBJ1-2; CDR3aa: CASSLGGEDGYTF; CDR3nt: TGTGCCAGCAGCTTAGGCGGAGAGGATGGCTACACCTTC
v_gene: TRBV29-1; abundance: many; d_gene: -; j_gene: TRBJ1-1; CDR3aa: CSVLPKGTEAFF; CDR3nt: TGCAGCGTTCTACCAAAGGGGACTGAAGCTTTCTTT
v_gene: TRBV6-1; abundance: -; d_gene: -; j_gene: TRBJ2-1; CDR3aa: CASSGQDSSYNEQFF; CDR3nt: TGTGCCAGCAGTGGACAAGACAGCTCCTACAATGAGCAGTTCTTC
v_gene: TRBV7-2; abundance: once; d_gene: TRBD2; j_gene: TRBJ2-3; CDR3aa: CASSRRLAGGDTQYF; CDR3nt: TGTGCCAGCAGCAGAAGACTAGCGGGAGGAGATACGCAGTATTTT
v_gene: TRBV3-1; abundance: many; d_gene: TRBD1; j_gene: TRBJ1-1; CDR3aa: CASSQLNRGLMATEAFF; CDR3nt: TGTGCCAGCAGCCAATTGAACAGGGGGCTGATGGCCACTGAAGCTTTCTTT
v_gene: TRBV5-1; abundance: many; d_gene: -; j_gene: TRBJ1-6; CDR3aa: CASSLARAEYGSPLHF; CDR3nt: TGCGCCAGCAGCTTGGCCCGGGCGGAGTACGGTTCACCCCTCCACTTT
v_gene: TRBV20-1; abundance: many; d_gene: -; j_gene: TRBJ1-1; CDR3aa: CSAYSQNTEAFF; CDR3nt: TGCAGTGCTTATAGTCAGAACACTGAAGCTTTCTTT